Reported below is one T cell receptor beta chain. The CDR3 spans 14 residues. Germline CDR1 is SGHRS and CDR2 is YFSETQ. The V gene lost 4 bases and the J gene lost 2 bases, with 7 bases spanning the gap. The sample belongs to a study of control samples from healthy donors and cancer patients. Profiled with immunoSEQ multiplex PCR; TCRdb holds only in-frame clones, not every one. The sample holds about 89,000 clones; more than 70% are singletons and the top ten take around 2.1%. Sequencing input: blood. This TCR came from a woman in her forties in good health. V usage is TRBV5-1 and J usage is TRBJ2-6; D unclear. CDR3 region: CASSTDPGANVLTF. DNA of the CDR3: TGCGCCAGCAGCACCGACCCTGGGGCCAACGTCCTGACTTTC. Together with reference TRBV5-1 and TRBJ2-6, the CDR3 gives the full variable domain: KAGVTQTPRYLIKTRGQQVTLSCSPISGHRSVSWYQQTPGQGLQFLFEYFSETQRNKGNFPGRFSGRQFSNSRSEMNVSTLELGDSALYLCASSTDPGANVLTFGAGSRLTVL.